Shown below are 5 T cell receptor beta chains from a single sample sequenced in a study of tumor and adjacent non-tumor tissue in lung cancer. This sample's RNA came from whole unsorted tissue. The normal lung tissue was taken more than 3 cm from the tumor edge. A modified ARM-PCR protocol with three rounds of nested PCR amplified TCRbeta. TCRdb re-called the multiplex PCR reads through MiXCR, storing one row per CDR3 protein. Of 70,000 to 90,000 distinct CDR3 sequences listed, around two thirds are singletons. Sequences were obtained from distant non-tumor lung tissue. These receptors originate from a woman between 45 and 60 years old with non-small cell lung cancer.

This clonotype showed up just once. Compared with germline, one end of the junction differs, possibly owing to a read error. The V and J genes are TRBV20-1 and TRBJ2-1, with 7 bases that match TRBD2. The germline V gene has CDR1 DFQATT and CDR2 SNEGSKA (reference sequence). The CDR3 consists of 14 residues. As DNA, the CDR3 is TGCAGTGTTAGCGGCGGGAGTACGCGCAATGGGCAGTTCTTC. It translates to CSVSGGSTRNGQFF.

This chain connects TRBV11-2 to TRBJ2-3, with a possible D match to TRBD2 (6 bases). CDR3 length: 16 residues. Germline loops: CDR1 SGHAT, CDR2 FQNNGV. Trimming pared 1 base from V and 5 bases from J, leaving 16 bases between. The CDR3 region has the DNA TGTGCCAGCAGCTTAGGACTAGTGGAAGTGGGAGATACGCAGTATTTT. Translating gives CASSLGLVEVGDTQYF.

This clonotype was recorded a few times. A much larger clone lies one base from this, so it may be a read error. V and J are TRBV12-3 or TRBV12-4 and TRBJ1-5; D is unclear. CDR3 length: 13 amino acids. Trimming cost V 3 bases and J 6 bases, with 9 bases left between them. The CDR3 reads CASSLKMSQPQHF. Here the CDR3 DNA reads TGTGCCAGCAGTTTGAAGATGTCTCAGCCCCAGCATTTT.

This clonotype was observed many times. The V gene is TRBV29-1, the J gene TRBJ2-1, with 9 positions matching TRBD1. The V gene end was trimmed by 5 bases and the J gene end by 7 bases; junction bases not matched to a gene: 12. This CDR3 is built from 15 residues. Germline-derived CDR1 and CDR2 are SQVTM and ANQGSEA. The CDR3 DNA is TGCAGCGTTACTCCTTGGGACAGGGTGGGAAATGAGCAGTTCTTC. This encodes CSVTPWDRVGNEQFF.

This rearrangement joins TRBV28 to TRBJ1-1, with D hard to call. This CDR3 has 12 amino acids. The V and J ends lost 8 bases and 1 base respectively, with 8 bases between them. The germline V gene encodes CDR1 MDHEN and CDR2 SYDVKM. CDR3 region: CASCLKNTEAFF. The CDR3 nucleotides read TGTGCCAGCTGCCTCAAGAACACTGAAGCTTTCTTT.